A single sample gave rise to the 24 T cell receptor beta chains below, sequenced in a study of cytomegalovirus exposure and HLA in healthy donors (dated by TCRdb to 2015 to 2018). Libraries were prepared through the immunoSEQ multiplex PCR assay. The multiplex PCR relied on a mix of 60 forward primers for TCR Vbeta segments and 13 reverse primers for TCR Jbeta segments. Entries here come from immuneACCESS through TCRdb and include only in-frame sequences with V and J called. Some clones fail to appear in such tables; in the studies checked, an unresolved V gene covers under half of the shortfall, and the cause of the remainder is unknown. This sample gives 50,000 to 65,000 clones in total; roughly 80% of them show up just once. The ten largest clones represent around 25% of the sample. What was sequenced was PBMCs. Receptors originate from a woman aged 40 to 50 in good health and CMV-seropositive.

This clone was picked up a small number of times. This rearrangement joins TRBV30 to TRBJ1-3; TRBD1 matches at 8 bases. After removal of 5 bases from V and 4 bases from J, the junction contained 7 bases not matched to a gene. The CDR3 length is 14 residues. The V gene's germline CDR1 is GTSNPN and CDR2 SVGIG (reference sequence). For the CDR3, the DNA is TGTGCCTGGGATAAAGGGACAGGAGGAAACACCATATATTTT. Its translation is CAWDKGTGGNTIYF.

In this sample, this clone turned up a few times. The chain joins TRBV7-9 to TRBJ2-1, with D unclear. The CDR3 spans 14 residues. CDR1 is SEHNR, CDR2 FQNEAQ, per germline (reference sequence). V lost 2 bases, J lost 6 bases, and 11 bases lay in between. The CDR3 protein is CASSLNALGNEQFF. DNA of the CDR3: TGTGCCAGCAGCTTAAATGCGCTCGGCAATGAGCAGTTCTTC.

The rearrangement uses TRBV10-3 and TRBJ1-3; no clear D gene. The CDR3 is 13 residues long. Germline CDR1 is ENHRY and CDR2 is SYGVKD. V gave up 11 bases and J gave up 4 bases, with 15 bases separating them. This CDR3 is CASAGGSGNTIYF. The CDR3 region has the DNA TGTGCCTCGGCGGGAGGGTCAGGAAACACCATATATTTT.

CDR3 sequence: CASSEGQGNEQFF. In nucleotides, the CDR3 is TGTGCCAGCAGTGAAGGTCAGGGGAATGAGCAGTTCTTC. The V gene is TRBV6-1, the J gene TRBJ2-1; maybe TRBD1 (6 bases). The CDR3 has 13 amino acids. V lost 1 base to trimming and J lost 7 bases, with 8 bases between them. Germline CDR1 is MNHNS and CDR2 is SASEGT.

The V gene is TRBV6-5, the J gene TRBJ2-1; TRBD2 matches at 9 bases. Per the germline V gene, CDR1 is MNHEY and CDR2 is SVGAGI. The V segment lost 6 bases and the J segment 4 bases; nucleotides outside the gene matches: 4. This CDR3 spans 14 amino acids. The CDR3: CASRQRGDYNEQFF. CDR3 nucleotide sequence: TGTGCCAGCAGGCAGCGGGGGGATTACAATGAGCAGTTCTTC.

V and J are TRBV2 and TRBJ1-1; D is ambiguous. V dropped 4 bases and J dropped 0 bases, with 3 bases sitting between them. The CDR3 covers 12 residues. Germline CDR1 is SNHLY and CDR2 is FYNNEI. In DNA form, the CDR3 reads TGTGCCAGCAGTGTCGTGAACACTGAAGCTTTCTTT. This sequence encodes CASSVVNTEAFF.

V and J are TRBV7-6 and TRBJ2-2; TRBD1 aligns across 9 bases. This CDR3 spans 15 amino acids. J gave up 7 bases and V 5 bases, and 8 bases lay outside the gene matches. The germline V gene has CDR1 SGHVS and CDR2 FNYEAQ. CDR3 residues: CASSPQGQGNGELFF. CDR3 sequence (DNA): TGTGCCAGCAGCCCCCAGGGACAGGGTAACGGGGAGCTGTTTTTT.

The chain is built from TRBV6-6 and TRBJ1-6; 9 nucleotides match TRBD1. The junction had 7 bases not matched to a gene; V was cut back by 5 bases and J by 8 bases. CDR1 and CDR2 from the germline V gene are MNHNY and SVGAGI (reference sequence). This CDR3 has 15 amino acids. CDR3 bases: TGTGCCAGCAGTCTACAGGGGGCTTTGGATTCACCCCTCCACTTT. Translated, it gives CASSLQGALDSPLHF.

This clone was seen more than once but under ten times. This sequence joins TRBV30 and TRBJ1-4; TRBD1 matches 7 bases. Germline CDR1 is GTSNPN and CDR2 is SVGIG (reference sequence). The CDR3 has 15 amino acids. With V trimmed by 3 bases and J by 8 bases, 12 bases remained unmatched. CDR3 residues: CAWSSKGGAREKLFF. The DNA for the CDR3 is TGTGCCTGGAGCTCAAAAGGGGGCGCGAGAGAAAAACTGTTTTTT.

This sequence joins TRBV5-4 and TRBJ1-1; a weak D match, TRBD1 (5 bases). This CDR3 is 13 amino acids long. Trimming left V 2 bases short and J 5 bases short, with 10 bases between. Germline V gene lookup returns CDR1 SGHNT and CDR2 YYREEE (reference sequence). CDR3 nucleotide sequence: TGTGCCAGCAGCTTATTGGAGGGGACTGAAGCTTTCTTT. Residues: CASSLLEGTEAFF.

The genes are TRBV2 and TRBJ2-2; TRBD1 aligns across 8 bases. Germline lookup yields CDR1 SNHLY and CDR2 FYNNEI. The CDR3 has 15 residues. V was clipped by 6 bases and J by 6 bases; unmatched bases: 9. The CDR3 bases are TGTGCCAGCAGGCGGGACAGGTTGTCTCCCGGGGAGCTGTTTTTT. It translates to CASRRDRLSPGELFF. The full variable domain, completed using reference TRBV2 and TRBJ2-2, is EPEVTQTPSHQVTQMGQEVILRCVPISNHLYFYWYRQILGQKVEFLVSFYNNEISEKSEIFDDQFSVERPDGSNFTLKIRSTKLEDSAMYFCASRRDRLSPGELFFGEGSRLTVL.

The chain carries TRBV5-6 and TRBJ2-3; 7 bases line up with TRBD1. CDR1 and CDR2 from the germline V gene are SGHDT and YYEEEE. The V segment lost 4 bases and the J segment 3 bases; nucleotides outside the gene matches: 11. The CDR3 is made up of 16 amino acids. DNA of the CDR3: TGTGCCAGCAGCCCTGGGGCAGGGGGAAGGACAGATACGCAGTATTTT. This translates into CASSPGAGGRTDTQYF. The whole variable domain, filled in from reference TRBV5-6 and TRBJ2-3, reads DAGVTQSPTHLIKTRGQQVTLRCSPKSGHDTVSWYQQALGQGPQFIFQYYEEEERQRGNFPDRFSGHQFPNYSSELNVNALLLGDSALYLCASSPGAGGRTDTQYFGPGTRLTVL.

J is TRBJ2-2 and V is TRBV11-3; 9 bases agree with TRBD2. J gave up 0 bases and V 5 bases, and 7 bases lay outside the gene matches. The CDR3 has 17 residues. Germline lookup yields CDR1 SGHNT and CDR2 YENEEA. The chain's CDR3 is CASSRGSSGTNTGELFF. In nucleotides, the CDR3 is TGTGCCAGCAGCCGGGGATCTAGCGGGACGAACACCGGGGAGCTGTTTTTT.

V usage is TRBV5-1 and J usage is TRBJ2-1; D possibly corresponds to TRBD1 (7 bases). V lost 4 bases and J lost 10, with 18 bases in between. Germline loops: CDR1 SGHRS, CDR2 YFSETQ. This CDR3 contains 14 residues. The CDR3 DNA sequence: TGCGCCAGCAGCAGAACGGAGGGGGCTGAAGAGCAGTTCTTC. It specifies CASSRTEGAEEQFF.

This sequence joins TRBV7-9 and TRBJ2-2, with D perhaps matching TRBD1 (6 bases). The germline V and J ends were trimmed by 8 bases and 0 bases, with 16 bases remaining between them. Germline values: CDR1 SEHNR, CDR2 FQNEAQ (reference sequence). The CDR3 consists of 16 residues. CDR3 loop: CASPGVGPSNTGELFF. CDR3 nucleotides: TGTGCCAGCCCAGGGGTGGGACCCTCGAACACCGGGGAGCTGTTTTTT. The full variable domain, its missing parts supplied by reference TRBV7-9 and TRBJ2-2, is DTGVSQNPRHKITKRGQNVTFRCDPISEHNRLYWYRQTLGQGPEFLTYFQNEAQLEKSRLLSDRFSAERPKGSFSTLEIQRTEQGDSAMYLCASPGVGPSNTGELFFGEGSRLTVL.

This clone was counted between two and nine times. CDR3 in amino acids: CAWSIQGAHDSPLHF. The CDR3 region has the DNA TGTGCCTGGAGTATTCAGGGGGCGCACGATTCACCCCTCCACTTT. The rearrangement uses TRBV30 and TRBJ1-6, with 8 bases fitting TRBD1. The germline CDR1 and CDR2 sequences are GTSNPN and SVGIG (reference sequence). The CDR3 runs to 15 residues. Unmatched junction bases numbered 8, after V lost 2 bases and J lost 8 bases.

This clone appeared a few times. The V call is TRBV25-1, the J call TRBJ1-2; D gene ambiguous. Trimming took 1 base from V and 8 from J, leaving 11 bases between them. Germline V lookup: CDR1 MGHDK, CDR2 SYGVNS. The CDR3 runs to 13 residues. The CDR3 loop is CASSELGQMGYTF. The CDR3, as DNA: TGTGCCAGCAGTGAATTGGGCCAGATGGGCTACACCTTC.

This clone was seen just once. The chain recombines TRBV5-1 with TRBJ2-1; TRBD1 might be the D (5 bases). Germline CDR1 reads SGHRS; CDR2 reads YFSETQ. Trimming took 0 bases from V and 5 from J, leaving 15 bases between them. There are 16 residues in the CDR3. CDR3: CASSLGVQTEDNEQFF. In DNA, the CDR3 is TGCGCCAGCAGCTTGGGGGTCCAGACAGAGGACAATGAGCAGTTCTTC.

The chain uses TRBV7-2 and TRBJ2-1; perhaps TRBD2 as D (6 bases). CDR1 and CDR2 from the germline V gene are SGHTA and FQGNSA. The CDR3 sequence is 13 residues long. Deletions cut 6 bases from V and 7 bases from J, with 13 bases between. The chain's CDR3 is CASSHGTRNEQFF. Written as DNA, the CDR3 is TGTGCCAGCAGTCATGGGACTCGGAATGAGCAGTTCTTC.

This clone was seen a handful of times. This chain connects TRBV7-3 to TRBJ2-1; 7 nucleotides align to TRBD2. V trimming: 5 bases; J trimming: 7 bases; junction bases outside the gene matches: 8. The CDR3 consists of 14 residues. Germline CDR1 SGHTA, CDR2 FQGTGA. The CDR3 nucleotides read TGTGCCAGCAGCCAGACGGGGGGAGGGAATGAGCAGTTCTTC. As protein: CASSQTGGGNEQFF.

The chain combines TRBV7-2 with TRBJ2-7, with TRBD2 identical over 10 bases. CDR3 length: 14 amino acids. Germline-derived CDR1 and CDR2 are SGHTA and FQGNSA. Trimming at V came to 4 bases and at J to 4 bases, leaving 4 bases not matched to a gene. The CDR3 DNA reads as TGTGCCAGCAGCTCCGCAGCGGGGGGGTACGAGCAGTACTTC. The encoded protein is CASSSAAGGYEQYF.

This sequence joins TRBV23-1 and TRBJ1-2; 7 bases fit TRBD1. TRBV23-1 belongs to the ORF category, with a function that is uncertain. The CDR3 consists of 15 residues. Unmatched junction bases numbered 10, after V lost 7 bases and J lost 2 bases. The CDR3 loop is CASILRDRINYGYTF. In nucleotides, the CDR3 is TGCGCCAGCATCCTCCGGGACAGAATCAACTATGGCTACACCTTC.

The chain recombines TRBV19 with TRBJ1-6; the D gene is possibly TRBD1 (5 bases). The CDR3 is 15 residues long. V was trimmed by 3 bases and J by 7 bases, leaving 13 bases between them. Germline values: CDR1 LNHDA, CDR2 SQIVND (reference sequence). CDR3 amino acids: CASSIQTDFNSPLHF. The CDR3 DNA reads TGTGCCAGTAGTATCCAGACAGATTTCAATTCACCCCTCCACTTT.

The chain is built from TRBV20-1 and TRBJ1-2, with TRBD1 as a possible D gene (6 bases). Trimming stripped 6 bases from V and 8 bases from J, with 13 bases between. The CDR3 extends over 11 amino acids. CDR1 and CDR2 from the germline V gene are DFQATT and SNEGSKA (reference sequence). CDR3 coding DNA: TGCAGTGCCCCAAAGGGGGAGGGCTACACCTTC. As protein: CSAPKGEGYTF.